This TCR beta chain was sequenced in a study of T cells after yellow fever vaccination (dated by TCRdb to 2018 to 2020). At the level of the whole study: The SMART-Seq v4 Ultra Low Input RNA kit was used to prepare libraries from fractions with low cell numbers. Bulk PBMC replicates and cell subsets were isolated from blood drawn at multiple timepoints before and after both primary and secondary immunization. To follow T-cell clones before and after both primary and booster YFV17D yellow fever vaccination, bulk TCR alpha and beta repertoires underwent longitudinal sequencing. Two healthy male donors made up the cohort, one aged 18 to 29 years and the other aged 30 to 40 years.

V and J are truncated by 0 bases and 6 bases respectively, leaving an intervening sequence of 11 bases. From its cysteine to its phenylalanine, the CDR3 spans 14 amino acids. Only CDR3 DNA is held: 42 bases, read in frame from base 1. In the germline V gene, CDR1 corresponds to SGHRS and CDR2 to YFSETQ. Broad study findings and their caveats: Because abundant contaminating clonotypes from the bulk population could be contained in FACS-sorted repertoires, computational filtering was required. A small fraction of clonotypes showed up in both the CD4 and CD8 compartments, probably as a result of convergent recombination. Compared with the primary T-cell response, the secondary T-cell response was faster but weaker, reaching its peak on day 5 rather than on day 15. After the booster, most clones that had expanded after primary vaccination were detected again (around 95% of CD4 and around nine tenths of CD8), suggesting broad maintenance of memory. Only a couple of donors were included in the study, so the extent to which the findings can be generalized is limited.

This clonotype was observed at least ten times. Its target antigen remains unknown. It has no much larger one-base neighbor in the sample; base qualities were not kept. Synthesis of TCR cDNA relied on 5'RACE template switching, a step that introduced a universal primer site along with unique molecular identifiers. Priming for cDNA synthesis came from both the TCR alpha and TCR beta constant segments. Two PCR steps were used to amplify libraries, with sample barcodes and sequencing adapters being added in the second step. Libraries were sequenced on Illumina HiSeq 2500 (2x100 bp) or NovaSeq (2x150 bp). The published analysis was carried out like this. Reads were demultiplexed and collapsed into UMI consensus sequences with MIGEC, and V(D)J alignment was performed with MiXCR. Vaccine-responding clonotypes were identified with edgeR using replicate PBMC samples, with FDR below 0.01 and a log2 fold change above 5 up to day 15 being required. CD4 or CD8 identity was assigned to each bulk clonotype according to whether the clonotype was present at higher abundance in the sequenced CD4 repertoire or the sequenced CD8 repertoire. TCRdb reran the public reads through fastp at Q25 and MiXCR, keeping productive beta chains. When rows share a CDR3 protein, they turn into one entry using the most common DNA and genes. For this entry, the V and J calls and clone size follow TCRdb and not the study's own pipeline. The sample records some 500,000 distinct CDR3 sequences, approximately 15% of which are singletons. About 14% of the sample goes to the ten largest clones.

Sample treatment or condition, as interpreted from the label and publication: live attenuated yellow fever vaccine strain. At every blood-draw timepoint, two biological replicates of bulk PBMCs were collected. PBMCs were isolated from peripheral blood using a standard Ficoll-Paque protocol. RNA was extracted with TriZol from bulk PBMCs, CD4 and CD8 fractions, and dextramer-positive and dextramer-negative fractions. Recombination linked TRBV5-1 to TRBJ2-3; the D segment is perhaps TRBD1 or TRBD2, each sharing 5 matched bases. The TCR was taken from a man under 40 who received the YFV17D yellow fever vaccine. The specimen comprised PBMCs, sampled on the day of the yellow fever booster vaccination. The DNA sequence is TGCGCCAGCAGCTTGGTTGGGGGTCGGGATACGCAGTATTTT. This is translated as CASSLVGGRDTQYF.